These 19 T cell receptor beta chains were all obtained from the same sample, sequenced in a study of human T cells and chemical hapten exposure. TCRdb processed the RACE reads anew with MiXCR; each CDR3 protein has one entry. The sample consists of about 110,000 distinct CDR3 sequences, roughly an eighth of them appearing once. As for time point: pre-sensitization, week 0. Treatment defined: therapeutic diphenylcyclopropenone sensitization with weekly scalp DPC. The source was whole blood, collected in connection with sensitization to the hapten diphenylcyclopropenone (DPC). The receptors were gathered from a woman in her forties or fifties with alopecia areata. Some clones in this sample may be carry-over from other donors' samples.

This clonotype was found a few times. Here the CDR3 reads CASGDRHGPTNEKLFF. Here the CDR3 DNA reads TGTGCCAGCGGGGACAGACATGGCCCAACTAATGAAAAACTGTTTTTT. The rearrangement joins TRBV6-5 to TRBJ1-4; TRBD1 aligns across 7 bases. With 8 bases clipped from V and 0 bases from J, the junction kept 9 bases outside the gene matches. CDR1 MNHEY and CDR2 SVGAGI come from the germline V gene. The CDR3 is made up of 16 amino acids.

This clonotype was detected a few times. The rearrangement joins TRBV7-8 to TRBJ1-5, with 7 bases matching TRBD1. CDR1 SGHVS and CDR2 FQNEAQ come from the germline V gene. V dropped 5 bases and J dropped 0; count of bases not matched to a gene: 7. The CDR3 sequence is 16 residues long. The CDR3 here is CASSRDRVDSNQPQHF. CDR3 nucleotides: TGTGCCAGCAGCCGCGACAGGGTAGATAGCAATCAGCCCCAGCATTTT.

This clonotype has ten or more counts. The V and J genes are TRBV5-1 and TRBJ2-7; 7 bases are shared with TRBD1. Per germline, CDR1 SGHRS and CDR2 YFSETQ. V gave up 0 bases and J gave up 2 bases; unmatched junction bases: 2. CDR3 size: 14 residues. The CDR3 reads CASSLAGGTYEQYF. The CDR3 DNA follows: TGCGCCAGCAGCTTGGCAGGGGGTACCTACGAGCAGTACTTC.

The sample holds a few counts of this clonotype. The V call is TRBV2, the J call TRBJ1-2; D unresolved. CDR3 length equals 12 residues. Germline-derived CDR1 and CDR2 are SNHLY and FYNNEI. Deletions cut 4 bases from V and 8 bases from J, with 11 bases between. DNA for the CDR3: TGTGCCAGCAGTGGTTCCCGGGCCGGCTACACCTTC. It translates to CASSGSRAGYTF.

In its sample, this clonotype was seen a few times. This chain links TRBV7-9 with TRBJ1-4; D is possibly TRBD1 (5 bases). Trimming removed 2 bases at V and 8 bases at J, with 9 bases between. CDR3 length equals 13 residues. The V gene's germline CDR1 is SEHNR and CDR2 FQNEAQ (reference sequence). The CDR3 region has the DNA TGTGCCAGCAGCTTAAGGGACGGAGAAAAACTGTTTTTT. This translates into CASSLRDGEKLFF.

The chain joins TRBV28 to TRBJ1-2; TRBD1 aligns across 7 bases. The CDR3 has 13 amino acids. CDR1 and CDR2 (germline): MDHEN, SYDVKM. V was clipped by 4 bases and J by 6 bases; unmatched bases: 5. CDR3 residues: CASSYDRVNGYTF. CDR3 DNA sequence: TGTGCCAGCAGTTATGACAGGGTGAATGGCTACACCTTC.

This clonotype was counted at least ten times. The chain employs TRBV7-8 and TRBJ2-3; D uncertain. From germline, CDR1 is SGHVS and CDR2 FQNEAQ. V was cut by 0 bases and J by 3 bases, with 7 bases left in between. The CDR3 spans 14 residues. The CDR3 loop is CASSLATTTDTQYF. Written as DNA, the CDR3 is TGTGCCAGCAGCTTAGCGACGACAACAGATACGCAGTATTTT. Looking up the rest from reference TRBV7-8 and TRBJ2-3 gives the full variable domain: GAGVSQSPRYKVAKRGQDVALRCDPISGHVSLFWYQQALGQGPEFLTYFQNEAQLDKSGLPSDRFFAERPEGSVSTLKIQRTQQEDSAVYLCASSLATTTDTQYFGPGTRLTVL.

At least ten counts were recorded for this clonotype. The V gene is TRBV20-1, the J gene TRBJ1-1; no firm D call. The CDR3 loop spans 11 amino acids. From germline, CDR1 is DFQATT and CDR2 SNEGSKA (reference sequence). CDR3 in DNA: TGCACCTACCCCGGACCAACTGAAGCTTTCTTT. Residues: CTYPGPTEAFF.

This clonotype appeared a single time. The chain recombines TRBV28 with TRBJ1-5; D possibly corresponds to TRBD1 (6 bases). CDR1 MDHEN and CDR2 SYDVKM come from the germline V gene. The CDR3 has 15 residues. V lost 6 bases, J lost 8 bases, and 20 bases lay in between. CDR3 residues: CASSATSGGSKPQHF. The CDR3 nucleotides read TGTGCCAGCAGCGCCACGAGCGGGGGCTCGAAGCCCCAGCATTTT.

J is TRBJ2-7 and V is TRBV21-1; the D call of TRBD1 is as the table states it, not checked on the DNA. TRBV21-1 is marked as a pseudogene. The CDR3 extends over 15 amino acids. The CDR3 here is CASSERGQPSYEQYF. DNA for the CDR3: TGTGCCAGCAGCGAACGCGGACAGCCTAGCTACGAGCAGTACTTC.

The chain uses TRBV21-1 and TRBJ2-7; the table's D call, TRBD1, has no DNA check behind it. TRBV21-1 constitutes a pseudogene. This CDR3 has 13 residues. The CDR3 protein is CASSTHRGQEQYF. CDR3 nucleotide sequence: TGTGCCAGCAGCACCCACAGGGGGCAGGAGCAGTACTTC.

This clonotype was detected ten times or more. The chain carries TRBV21-1 and TRBJ2-5; the table's D call, TRBD2, was not checked against the DNA. TRBV21-1 counts as a pseudogene. The CDR3 sequence is 17 residues long. Here the CDR3 DNA reads TGTGCCAGCAGCGAACACTCCGGGACTAGCGATTGGGAGACCCAGTACTTC. It is translated as CASSEHSGTSDWETQYF.

This clonotype was detected many times. The genes are TRBV24-1 and TRBJ2-2; D is perhaps TRBD1 or TRBD2 (6 bases each). This CDR3 comprises 14 residues. The V gene's germline CDR1 is KGHDR and CDR2 SFDVKD. V shed 9 bases and J shed 1 base, with 11 bases lying between them. CDR3 bases: TGTGCCACCGGTCGGGGGCAGAACACCGGGGAGCTGTTTTTT. Amino acid sequence: CATGRGQNTGELFF.

The V and J genes are TRBV20-1 and TRBJ2-7; D is possibly TRBD2 (5 bases). V was shortened by 5 bases and J by 2 bases, with 16 bases between the two germline ends. CDR3 size: 14 residues. CDR1 and CDR2 (germline): DFQATT, SNEGSKA (reference sequence). The CDR3 reads CSAEAGGGTYEQYF. CDR3 bases: TGCAGTGCTGAGGCGGGCGGAGGAACCTACGAGCAGTACTTC.

The chain recombines TRBV6-6 with TRBJ1-5; 7 nucleotides line up with TRBD1. V was clipped by 6 bases and J by 3 bases; unmatched bases: 11. CDR3 length equals 16 residues. Germline V gene data show CDR1 as MNHNY and CDR2 as SVGAGI (reference sequence). In DNA form, the CDR3 reads TGTGCCAGCAGCCTAACCGGGACAGTTCTCAATCAGCCCCAGCATTTT. This encodes CASSLTGTVLNQPQHF.

Details on this clonotype: Given the absence of the conserved phenylalanine or tryptophan at the CDR3 end, a read error is likely. This rearrangement joins TRBV10-3 to TRBJ2-7, with 9 bases that match TRBD1. CDR3 size: 13 residues. Trimming cost V 10 bases and J 4 bases; bases outside gene matches: 8. CDR1 and CDR2 (germline): ENHRY, SYGVKD. The CDR3 nucleotides read TGTGCCACATCACCGGGACAGGGTTACGAGCAGTACCTC. It translates to CATSPGQGYEQYL.

This clonotype showed up just a few times. The chain joins TRBV10-1 to TRBJ2-2; no firm D call. The V end lost 4 bases, the J end lost 7 bases, and 19 bases lay between the germline ends. The CDR3 contains 16 residues. Per germline, CDR1 WNHNN and CDR2 SYGVQD (reference sequence). As DNA, the CDR3 is TGCGCCAGCAGTGCCTACAACGGCGGCGGTGGCGGGGAGCTGTTTTTT. It translates to CASSAYNGGGGGELFF.

This clonotype was observed many times. CDR3 protein: CASSPGGDEQYF. The DNA for the CDR3 is TGTGCCAGCAGCCCAGGGGGAGACGAGCAGTACTTC. This chain uses TRBV3-1 with TRBJ2-7; TRBD1 agrees at 7 bases. The ends lost 4 bases at V and 5 bases at J; junction bases unmatched: 2. Germline assignment: CDR1 LGHDT and CDR2 YNNKEL (reference sequence). CDR3 length: 12 residues.

This clonotype was seen a few times. The chain's CDR3 is CASSPEWRNEQFF. The CDR3 region has the DNA TGTGCCAGCAGCCCCGAGTGGAGGAATGAGCAGTTCTTC. J is TRBJ2-1 and V is TRBV7-2; D is perhaps TRBD2 (5 bases). The CDR3 is 13 amino acids. The V end was cut by 5 bases, the J end by 7 bases, with 12 bases between. Germline values: CDR1 SGHTA, CDR2 FQGNSA.